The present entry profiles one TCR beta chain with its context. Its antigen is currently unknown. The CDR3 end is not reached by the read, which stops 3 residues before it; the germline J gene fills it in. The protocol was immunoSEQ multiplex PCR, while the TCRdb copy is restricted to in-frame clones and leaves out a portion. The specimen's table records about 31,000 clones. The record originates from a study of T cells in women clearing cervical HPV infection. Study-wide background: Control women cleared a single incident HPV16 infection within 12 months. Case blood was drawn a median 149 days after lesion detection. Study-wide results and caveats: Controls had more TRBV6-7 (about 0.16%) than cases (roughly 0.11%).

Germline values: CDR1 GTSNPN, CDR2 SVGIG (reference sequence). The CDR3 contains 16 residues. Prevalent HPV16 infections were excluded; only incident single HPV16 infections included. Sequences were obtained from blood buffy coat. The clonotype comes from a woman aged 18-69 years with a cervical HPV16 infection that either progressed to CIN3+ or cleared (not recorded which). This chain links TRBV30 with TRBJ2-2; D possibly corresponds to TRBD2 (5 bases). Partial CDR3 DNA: TGTGCCTGGAGTCTATCTAATGGACTGTTTAATGAAAAG. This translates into CAWSLSNGLFNEK. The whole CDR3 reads CAWSLSNGLFNEKLFF. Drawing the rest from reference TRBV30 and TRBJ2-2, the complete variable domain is SQTIHQWPATLVQPVGSPLSLECTVEGTSNPNLYWYRQAAGRGLQLLFYSVGIGQISSEVPQNLSASRPQDRQFILSSKKLLLSDSGFYLCAWSLSNGLFNEKLFFGEGSRLTVL.